This TCR beta chain was identified during a study of cytomegalovirus exposure and HLA in healthy donors. PCR employed 60 Vbeta and 13 Jbeta primers. The repertoire was sequenced with immunoSEQ multiplex PCR; TCRdb's copy has only in-frame clones and lacks some. The repertoire consists of about 140,000 clones, with more than 70% occurring once and the leading ten covering about 2.2%. This sequence was found in a man aged 45-65 years in good health and CMV-seronegative. Sequenced sample: PBMCs.

The DNA of the CDR3 is TGCAGCGTTGTGAGCGGGCGGAAACTCTACGAGCAGTACTTC. It yields the protein CSVVSGRKLYEQYF. The chain is built from TRBV29-1 and TRBJ2-7; D perhaps matches TRBD2 (6 bases). Trimming shortened V by 4 bases and J by 3 bases, and 16 bases separated the two germline ends. This CDR3 is built from 14 residues. Germline CDR1 SQVTM, CDR2 ANQGSEA.